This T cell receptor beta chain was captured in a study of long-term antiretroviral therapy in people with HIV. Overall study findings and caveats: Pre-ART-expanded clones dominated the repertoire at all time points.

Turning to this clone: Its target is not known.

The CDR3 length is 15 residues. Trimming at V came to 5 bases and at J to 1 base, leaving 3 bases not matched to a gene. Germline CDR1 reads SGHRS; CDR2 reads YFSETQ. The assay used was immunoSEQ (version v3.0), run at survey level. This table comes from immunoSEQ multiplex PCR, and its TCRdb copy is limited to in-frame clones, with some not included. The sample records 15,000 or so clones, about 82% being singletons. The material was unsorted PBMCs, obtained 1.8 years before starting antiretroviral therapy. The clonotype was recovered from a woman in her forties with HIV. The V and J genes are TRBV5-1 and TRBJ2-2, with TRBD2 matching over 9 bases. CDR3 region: CASRRTSENTGELFF. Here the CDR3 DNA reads TGCGCCAGCAGGCGGACTAGCGAGAACACCGGGGAGCTGTTTTTT. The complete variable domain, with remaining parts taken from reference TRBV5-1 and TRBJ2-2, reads KAGVTQTPRYLIKTRGQQVTLSCSPISGHRSVSWYQQTPGQGLQFLFEYFSETQRNKGNFPGRFSGRQFSNSRSEMNVSTLELGDSALYLCASRRTSENTGELFFGEGSRLTVL.